This TCR beta chain was sequenced for a study of cytomegalovirus exposure and HLA in healthy donors. Points on this clone: Its antigen is not known. One junction end does not reproduce the germline sequence, and a read error may be involved.

Germline lookup yields CDR1 SQVTM and CDR2 ANQGSEA. This CDR3 contains 12 residues. The PCR was carried out with 60 Vbeta primers and 13 Jbeta primers. Profiled with immunoSEQ multiplex PCR; TCRdb holds only in-frame clones, not every one. The table lists some 57,000 clones, 65% to 80% of them singletons. Points from the study as a whole: V- and J-gene trimming of TCR beta was linked (in a later analysis) to a missense DCLRE1C variant. Overall, approximately 150 TCR beta chains were annotated as cytomegalovirus-associated.

V and J are TRBV29-1 and TRBJ2-2; D uncertain. The TCR comes from a woman aged 25 to 45 in good health and CMV-seronegative. Specimen: PBMCs. CDR3 DNA: TGCAGCGTTCAGAGGAACTCCGGGGAGCTGTTTTTT. Its translation is CSVQRNSGELFF.